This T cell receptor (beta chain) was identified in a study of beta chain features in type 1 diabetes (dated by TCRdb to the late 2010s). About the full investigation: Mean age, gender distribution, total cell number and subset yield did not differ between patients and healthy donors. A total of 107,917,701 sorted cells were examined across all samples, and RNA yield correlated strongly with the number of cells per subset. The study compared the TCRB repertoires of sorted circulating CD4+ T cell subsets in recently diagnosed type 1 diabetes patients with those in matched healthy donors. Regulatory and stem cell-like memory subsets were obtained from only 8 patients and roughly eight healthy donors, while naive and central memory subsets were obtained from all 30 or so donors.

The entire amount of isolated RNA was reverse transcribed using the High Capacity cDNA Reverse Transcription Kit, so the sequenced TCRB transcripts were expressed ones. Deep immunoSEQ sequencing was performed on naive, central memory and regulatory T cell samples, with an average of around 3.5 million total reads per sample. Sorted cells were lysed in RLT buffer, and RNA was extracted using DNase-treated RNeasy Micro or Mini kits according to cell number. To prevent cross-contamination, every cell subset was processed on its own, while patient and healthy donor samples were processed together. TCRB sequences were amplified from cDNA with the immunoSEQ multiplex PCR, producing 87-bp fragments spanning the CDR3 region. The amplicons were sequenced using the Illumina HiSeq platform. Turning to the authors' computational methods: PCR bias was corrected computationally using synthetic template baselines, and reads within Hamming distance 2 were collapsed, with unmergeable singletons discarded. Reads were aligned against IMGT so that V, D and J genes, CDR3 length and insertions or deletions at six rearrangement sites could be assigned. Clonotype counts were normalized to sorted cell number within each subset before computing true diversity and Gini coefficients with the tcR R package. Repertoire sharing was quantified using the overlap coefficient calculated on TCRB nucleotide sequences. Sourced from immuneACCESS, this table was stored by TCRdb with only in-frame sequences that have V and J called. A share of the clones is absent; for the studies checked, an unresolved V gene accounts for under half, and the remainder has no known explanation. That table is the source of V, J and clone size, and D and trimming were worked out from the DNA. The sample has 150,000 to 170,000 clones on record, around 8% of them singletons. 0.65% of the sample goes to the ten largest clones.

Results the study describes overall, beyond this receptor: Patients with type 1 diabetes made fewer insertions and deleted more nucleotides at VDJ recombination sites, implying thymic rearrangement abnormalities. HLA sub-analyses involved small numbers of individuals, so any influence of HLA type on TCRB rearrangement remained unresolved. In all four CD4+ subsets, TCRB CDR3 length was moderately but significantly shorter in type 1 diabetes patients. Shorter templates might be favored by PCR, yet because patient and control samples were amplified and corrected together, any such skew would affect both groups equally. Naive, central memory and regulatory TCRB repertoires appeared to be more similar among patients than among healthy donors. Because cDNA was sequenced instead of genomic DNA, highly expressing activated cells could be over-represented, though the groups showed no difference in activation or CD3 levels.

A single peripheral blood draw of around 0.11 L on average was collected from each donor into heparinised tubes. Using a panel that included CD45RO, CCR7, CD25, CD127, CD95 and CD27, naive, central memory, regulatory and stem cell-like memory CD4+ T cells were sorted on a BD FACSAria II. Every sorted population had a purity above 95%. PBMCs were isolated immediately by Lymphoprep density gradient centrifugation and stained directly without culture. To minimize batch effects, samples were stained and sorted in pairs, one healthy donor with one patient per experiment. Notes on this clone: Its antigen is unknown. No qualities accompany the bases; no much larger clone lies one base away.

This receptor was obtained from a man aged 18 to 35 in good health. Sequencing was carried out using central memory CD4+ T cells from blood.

CDR3 loop: CASSLLRQGDYGYTF. The DNA sequence is as follows: TGTGCCAGCAGCTTACTAAGACAGGGAGACTATGGCTACACCTTC. The receptor chain draws on TRBV7-2 and TRBJ1-2; 7 bases in between match TRBD1. CDR1 is given as SGHTA and CDR2 as FQGNSA, both from the germline V gene. Germline trimming: 2 bases from V, 3 bases from J; junction bases outside gene matches: 6. The cysteine opens and the phenylalanine closes a CDR3 of 15 amino acids. Solely the CDR3 DNA is kept, with 45 bases framed from the first base.